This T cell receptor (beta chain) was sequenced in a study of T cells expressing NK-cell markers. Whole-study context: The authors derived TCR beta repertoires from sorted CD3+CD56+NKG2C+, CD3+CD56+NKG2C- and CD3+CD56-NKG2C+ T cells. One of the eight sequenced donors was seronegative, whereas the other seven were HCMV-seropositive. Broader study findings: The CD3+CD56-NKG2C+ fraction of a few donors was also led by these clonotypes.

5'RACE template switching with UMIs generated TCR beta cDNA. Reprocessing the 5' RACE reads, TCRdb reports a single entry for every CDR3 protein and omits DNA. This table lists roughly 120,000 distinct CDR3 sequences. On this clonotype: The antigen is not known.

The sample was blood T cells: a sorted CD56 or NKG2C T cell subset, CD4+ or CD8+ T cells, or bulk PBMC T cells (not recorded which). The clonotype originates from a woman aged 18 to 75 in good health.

The CDR3 sequence: CSVGGDTNTGELFF. This rearrangement joins TRBV29-1 to TRBJ2-2; TCRdb designates TRBD1, a call that cannot be tested without DNA. In germline, CDR1 is SQVTM, CDR2 ANQGSEA. The CDR3 sequence is 14 residues long.